This T cell receptor (beta chain) was sequenced during a study of beta chain features in type 1 diabetes. The CDR3 length is 18 residues. Trimming removed 2 bases from V and 2 bases from J, with 22 bases in between. Looked up from germline, CDR1 is SGHRS and CDR2 is YFSETQ. Points from the study as a whole: Shorter TCRB CDR3s, moderately but significantly so, marked every one of the four CD4+ subsets in Type 1 diabetes patients.

Isolated RNA was reverse transcribed in full, so expressed TCRB transcripts were sequenced. Data came from immunoSEQ multiplex PCR; TCRdb stores just in-frame clones and leaves some out. The sample comprises hundreds of thousands of clones, roughly an eighth of which are singletons, and 0.015% to 0.02% rests with the top ten. This clone was detected a few times. Its antigen is unidentified. This chain links TRBV5-1 with TRBJ1-2; the D gene is possibly TRBD1 (6 bases). The clonotype was recovered from a young man with type 1 diabetes. Sequenced input: naive CD4+ T cells from blood. This CDR3 is CASSLIQNRYTGNYGYTF. CDR3 DNA: TGCGCCAGCAGCTTAATCCAAAATCGGTATACAGGGAACTATGGCTACACCTTC.